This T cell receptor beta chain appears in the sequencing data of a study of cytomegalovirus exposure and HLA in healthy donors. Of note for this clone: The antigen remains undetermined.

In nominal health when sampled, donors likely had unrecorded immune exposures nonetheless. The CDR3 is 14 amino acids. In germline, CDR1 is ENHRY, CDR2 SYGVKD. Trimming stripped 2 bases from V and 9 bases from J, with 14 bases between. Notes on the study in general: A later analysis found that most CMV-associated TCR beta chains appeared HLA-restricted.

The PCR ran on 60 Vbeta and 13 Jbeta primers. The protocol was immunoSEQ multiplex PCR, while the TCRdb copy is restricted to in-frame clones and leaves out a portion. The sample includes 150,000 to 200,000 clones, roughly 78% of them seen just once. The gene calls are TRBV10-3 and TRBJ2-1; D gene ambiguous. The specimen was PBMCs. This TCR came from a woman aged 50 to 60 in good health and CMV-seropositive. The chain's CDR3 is CAISEALKAIEQFF. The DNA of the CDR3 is TGTGCCATCAGTGAGGCGCTCAAAGCGATTGAGCAGTTCTTC.